This TCR beta chain was sequenced in a study of blood T cells in healthy people across ages. Comment on this clonotype: Its antigen remains unknown.

The germline CDR1 and CDR2 sequences are SGHTA and FQGNSA. The CDR3 is 14 residues long. Trimming cost V 1 base and J 3 bases, with 8 bases left between them. The total RNA that was extracted per sample amounted to at least 5.5 micrograms. Points from the study as a whole: Significant beta diversity loss was already apparent by age roughly 43, declining roughly linearly. Diversity figures derived from one million T cells were judged to underestimate the true value. Donor CMV status, an unknown factor, possibly confounded changes in expanded clonotypes.

Combining a sample-barcoded 5' primer with a J-beta primer mix, a second PCR ran for about 6 to 11 cycles. TCRdb ran MiXCR on the 5' RACE reads and lists one entry per CDR3 protein. The sample carries approximately 830,000 distinct CDR3 sequences, around 62% recorded once. The sequencing input was blood. The rearrangement links TRBV7-2 to TRBJ2-3, with D unclear. The receptor was isolated from a man between 25 and 39 years old in good health. This chain's CDR3 is CASSLVQVTDTQYF. CDR3 coding DNA: TGTGCCAGCAGCTTAGTACAAGTGACAGATACGCAGTATTTT.